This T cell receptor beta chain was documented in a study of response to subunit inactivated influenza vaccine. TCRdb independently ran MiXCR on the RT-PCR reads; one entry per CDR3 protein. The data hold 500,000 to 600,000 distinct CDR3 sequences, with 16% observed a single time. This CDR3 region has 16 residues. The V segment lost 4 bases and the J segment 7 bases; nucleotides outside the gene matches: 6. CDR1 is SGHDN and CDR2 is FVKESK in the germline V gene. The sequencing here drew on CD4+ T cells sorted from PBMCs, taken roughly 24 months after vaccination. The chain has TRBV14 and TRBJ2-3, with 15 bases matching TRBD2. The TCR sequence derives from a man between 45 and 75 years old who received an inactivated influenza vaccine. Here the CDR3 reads CASSRGLAGGRNTQYF. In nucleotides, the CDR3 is TGTGCCAGCAGCCGAGGACTAGCGGGAGGGAGGAATACGCAGTATTTT.